This entry lists 9 T cell receptor beta chains sequenced from one sample in a study of blood T cell repertoires in COVID-19. Assay used: immunoSEQ multiplex PCR; TCRdb lists only in-frame clones, some missing. The sample consists of around 260,000 clones, approximately 89% of them appearing once. Source material: peripheral blood. These TCRs come from a man aged 40-49 years who had recovered from COVID-19.

The chain has TRBV15 and TRBJ2-3; 7 bases are a match to TRBD2. V shed 0 bases and J 8 bases; nucleotides not matched to a gene: 14. The germline V gene encodes CDR1 LNHNV and CDR2 YYDKDF (reference sequence). This CDR3 spans 17 amino acids. CDR3 sequence (DNA): TGTGCCACCAGCAGAGATAAAGGATGGGGGGGATATGGTACGCAGTATTTT. Translating gives CATSRDKGWGGYGTQYF.

The genes are TRBV29-1 and TRBJ1-2; D ambiguous. V was cut by 2 bases and J by 4 bases, with 11 bases left in between. Germline-derived CDR1 and CDR2 are SQVTM and ANQGSEA. This CDR3 spans 13 amino acids. In DNA form, the CDR3 reads TGCAGCGTTGAAACCACGGGAGGCTATGGCTACACCTTC. It translates to CSVETTGGYGYTF.

A few counts support this clone. This sequence joins TRBV18 and TRBJ1-1, with D possibly being TRBD1 (6 bases). Germline CDR1 and CDR2: KGHSH and LQKENI. The CDR3 contains 14 residues. V lost 5 bases and J lost 1, with 11 bases in between. This CDR3 reads CASSTGQTNTEAFF. The CDR3 DNA reads TGTGCCAGCTCAACCGGACAGACGAACACTGAAGCTTTCTTT.

This clone occurred once. The chain recombines TRBV24-1 with TRBJ2-2; the D gene is possibly TRBD1 (6 bases). V lost 8 bases and J lost 4, with 10 bases in between. The CDR3 length is 13 residues. Germline CDR1 and CDR2: KGHDR and SFDVKD. The DNA for the CDR3 is TGTGCCACCATGGGGGCAGGCACCGGGGAGCTGTTTTTT. It encodes CATMGAGTGELFF.

The rearrangement links TRBV6-6 to TRBJ2-7; 9 nucleotides agree with TRBD2. The CDR3 spans 13 residues. Germline V gene sequence: CDR1 MNHNY, CDR2 SVGAGI (reference sequence). V dropped 6 bases and J dropped 6; count of bases not matched to a gene: 6. CDR3 in DNA: TGTGCCAGCAGAGGCGGGGGGGAAGGCGAGCAGTACTTC. Translated: CASRGGGEGEQYF.

Written as DNA, the CDR3 is TGTGCCAGCAGCCCTATTTTGGGCCACTATGGCTACACCTTC. It translates to CASSPILGHYGYTF. The V call is TRBV7-8, the J call TRBJ1-2; D remains unclear. Germline CDR1 reads SGHVS; CDR2 reads FQNEAQ. Deletions cut 5 bases from V and 3 bases from J, with 13 bases between. The CDR3 loop spans 14 amino acids.

The rearrangement uses TRBV3-1 (or the pseudogene TRBV3-2) and TRBJ1-6; D might be TRBD1 (6 bases). The V end lost 7 bases, the J end lost 5 bases, and 12 bases lay between the germline ends. CDR3 length: 14 residues. Germline CDR1 LGHDT, CDR2 YNNKEL (reference sequence). CDR3 DNA sequence: TGTGCCAGCACGTCCGGGACAAATAATTCACCCCTCCACTTT. Translated, it gives CASTSGTNNSPLHF.

Remarks on this clone: The same CDR3 can be traced to other DNA sequences in this sample. The J gene is TRBJ2-5, the V gene TRBV7-2, with 12 bases aligning to TRBD2. CDR1 SGHTA and CDR2 FQGNSA come from the germline V gene. With V trimmed by 0 bases and J by 2 bases, 1 base remained unmatched. CDR3 size: 16 residues. The CDR3 DNA follows: TGTGCCAGCAGCTTAGCGCTAGCGGGGGGGCAAGAGACCCAGTACTTC. Its translation: CASSLALAGGQETQYF.

This rearrangement joins TRBV27 to TRBJ1-5; D gene ambiguous. This CDR3 region has 16 residues. The V gene's germline CDR1 is MNHEY and CDR2 SMNVEV (reference sequence). V lost 4 bases and J 5 bases, leaving 18 bases between the germline ends. The CDR3 spells CASSSVPQGGHQPQHF. For the CDR3, the DNA is TGTGCCAGCAGTTCAGTCCCACAAGGAGGGCATCAGCCCCAGCATTTT.